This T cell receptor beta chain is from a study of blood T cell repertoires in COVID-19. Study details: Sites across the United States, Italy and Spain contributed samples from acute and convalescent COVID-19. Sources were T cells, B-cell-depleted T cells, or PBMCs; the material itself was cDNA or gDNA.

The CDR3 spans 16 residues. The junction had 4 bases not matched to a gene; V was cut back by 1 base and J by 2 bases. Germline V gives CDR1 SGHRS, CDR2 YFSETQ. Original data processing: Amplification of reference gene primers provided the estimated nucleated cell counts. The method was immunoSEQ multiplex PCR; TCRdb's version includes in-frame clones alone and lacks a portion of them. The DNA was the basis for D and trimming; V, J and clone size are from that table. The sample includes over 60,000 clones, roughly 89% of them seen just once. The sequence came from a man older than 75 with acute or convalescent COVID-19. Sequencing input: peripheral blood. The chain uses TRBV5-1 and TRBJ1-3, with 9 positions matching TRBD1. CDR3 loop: CASSLSQGATGNTIYF. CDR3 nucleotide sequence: TGCGCCAGCAGCTTGTCACAGGGGGCAACTGGAAACACCATATATTTT.